Shown below are 2 T cell receptor beta chains from a single sample sequenced in a study of regulatory T cells in long-lasting Graves disease. According to the study, TCR beta libraries were built with iRepertoire HTBI primers and CDR3-region Arm-PCR. Each CDR3 protein is one row after TCRdb ran MiXCR on the multiplex PCR reads. The sample includes under 800,000 distinct CDR3 sequences, 15% to 20% of them seen just once. Documented time point: newly diagnosed GD, antithyroid drugs for less than 3 months. Scientists built the TCR library using RNA that was extracted from PBMCs. These data also featured in a second study, about T cells in Graves' hyperthyroidism and ophthalmopathy.

Source: peripheral blood mononuclear cells (PBMCs), taken at new diagnosis, from a patient treated with antithyroid drugs. The receptors here all came from a woman under 40 with Graves disease.

This clonotype was recorded at least ten times. The chain employs TRBV11-2 and TRBJ1-1, with 11 bases fitting TRBD1. Unmatched junction bases numbered 6, after V lost 4 bases and J lost 5 bases. The length of the CDR3 is 15 residues. Germline lookup yields CDR1 SGHAT and CDR2 FQNNGV. CDR3: CASSSRTGGPTEAFF. In DNA, the CDR3 is TGTGCCAGCAGCTCGCGGACAGGGGGCCCTACTGAAGCTTTCTTT.

A few counts support this clonotype. V and J are TRBV30 and TRBJ1-4; maybe TRBD1 (6 bases). The CDR3 runs to 16 residues. The germline CDR1 and CDR2 sequences are GTSNPN and SVGIG (reference sequence). V shed 8 bases and J shed 0 bases, with 19 bases lying between them. CDR3 sequence reads: CAGKPGHHATNEKLFF. CDR3 DNA sequence: TGTGCCGGGAAACCGGGACACCATGCAACTAATGAAAAACTGTTTTTT.